Listed below are T cell receptor beta chains from one sample, sequenced in a study of chemoradiotherapy in HPV16-positive cancers. TCRdb's table, derived via immunoSEQ multiplex PCR, lists solely in-frame clones and lacks some. The sample includes some 4,800 clones, 90% of them seen just once. Sample collection occurred from a patient who underwent chemoradiotherapy. The receptors originated from a human donor with HPV-associated anogenital cancer. CDR3s leave out the opening cysteine and the closing phenylalanine or tryptophan. A D gene is named only where the DNA matches it firmly.

CDR3aa	v_gene	d_gene
ASSLGPPPSYNEQF	TRBV7-2	-
ASSEIRGGNEKLF	TRBV25-1	-
ASTNERGPRPQH	TRBV19	-
ASSLAHTEAF	TRBV7-9	-
ASSSGSGNTGELF	TRBV5-4	-
ASSPGLAGGSREQY	TRBV9	TRBD2
ASSSTRYSNQPQH	TRBV27	-
AWLTGADEAF	TRBV30	-
ASSLVAVEQGTEAF	TRBV7-2	-
ASSLLAALSGNTIY	TRBV19	-
ASSEAGRLNTEAF	TRBV25-1	-
ASSPGGGTEAF	TRBV27	-